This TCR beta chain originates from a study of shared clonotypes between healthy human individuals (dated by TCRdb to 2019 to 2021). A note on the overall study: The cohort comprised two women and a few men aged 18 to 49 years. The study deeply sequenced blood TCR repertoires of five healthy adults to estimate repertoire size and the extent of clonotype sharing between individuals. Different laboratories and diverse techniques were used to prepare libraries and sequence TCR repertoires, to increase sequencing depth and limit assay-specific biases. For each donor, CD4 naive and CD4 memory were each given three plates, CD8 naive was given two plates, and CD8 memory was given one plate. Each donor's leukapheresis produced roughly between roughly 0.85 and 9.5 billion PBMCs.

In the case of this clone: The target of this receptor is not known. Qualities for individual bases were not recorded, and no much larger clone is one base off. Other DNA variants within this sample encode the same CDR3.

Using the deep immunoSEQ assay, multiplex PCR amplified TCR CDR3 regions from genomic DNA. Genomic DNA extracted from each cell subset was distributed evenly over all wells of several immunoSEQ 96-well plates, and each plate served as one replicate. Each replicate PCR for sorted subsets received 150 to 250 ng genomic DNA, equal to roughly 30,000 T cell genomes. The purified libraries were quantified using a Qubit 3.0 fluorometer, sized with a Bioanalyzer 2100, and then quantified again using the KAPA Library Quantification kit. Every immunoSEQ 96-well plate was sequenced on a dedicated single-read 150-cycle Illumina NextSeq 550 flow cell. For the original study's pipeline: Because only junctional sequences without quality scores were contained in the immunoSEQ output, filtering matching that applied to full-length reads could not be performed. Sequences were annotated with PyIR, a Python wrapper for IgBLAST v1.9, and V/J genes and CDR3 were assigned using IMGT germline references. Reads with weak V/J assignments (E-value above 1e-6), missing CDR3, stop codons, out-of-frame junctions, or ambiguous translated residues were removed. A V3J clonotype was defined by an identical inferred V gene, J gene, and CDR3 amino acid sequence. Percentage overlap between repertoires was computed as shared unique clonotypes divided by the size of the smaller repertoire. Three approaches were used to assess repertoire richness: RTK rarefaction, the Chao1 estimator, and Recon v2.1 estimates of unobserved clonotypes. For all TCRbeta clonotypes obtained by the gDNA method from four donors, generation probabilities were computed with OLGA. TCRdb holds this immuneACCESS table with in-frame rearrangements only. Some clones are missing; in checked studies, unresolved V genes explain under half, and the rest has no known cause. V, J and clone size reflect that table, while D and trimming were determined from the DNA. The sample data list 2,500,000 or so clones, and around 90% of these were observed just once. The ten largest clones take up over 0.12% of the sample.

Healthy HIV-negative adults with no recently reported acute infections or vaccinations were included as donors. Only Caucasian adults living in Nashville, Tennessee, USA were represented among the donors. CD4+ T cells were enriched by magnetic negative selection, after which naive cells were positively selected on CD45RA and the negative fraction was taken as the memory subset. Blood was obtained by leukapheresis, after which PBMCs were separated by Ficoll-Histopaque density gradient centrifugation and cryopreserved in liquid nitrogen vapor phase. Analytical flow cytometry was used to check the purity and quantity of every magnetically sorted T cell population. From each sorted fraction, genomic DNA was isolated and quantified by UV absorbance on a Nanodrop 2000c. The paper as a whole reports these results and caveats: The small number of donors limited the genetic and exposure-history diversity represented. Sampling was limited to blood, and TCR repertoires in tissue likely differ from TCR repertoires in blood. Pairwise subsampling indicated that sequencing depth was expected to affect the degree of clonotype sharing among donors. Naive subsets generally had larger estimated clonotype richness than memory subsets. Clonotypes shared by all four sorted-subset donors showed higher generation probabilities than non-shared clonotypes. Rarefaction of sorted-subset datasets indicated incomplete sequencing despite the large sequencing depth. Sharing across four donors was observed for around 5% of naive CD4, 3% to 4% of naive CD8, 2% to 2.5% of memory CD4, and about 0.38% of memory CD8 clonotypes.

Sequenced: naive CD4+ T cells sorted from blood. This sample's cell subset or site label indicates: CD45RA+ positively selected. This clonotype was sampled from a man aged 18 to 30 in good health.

The CDR3 region: CAWSVRGQGGEQYF. The DNA reads TGTGCCTGGAGTGTCCGGGGACAGGGGGGGGAGCAGTACTTC. The chain is assembled from TRBV30 and TRBJ2-7, and TRBD1 matches 11 of the central bases. From the cysteine up to the phenylalanine, the CDR3 has a length of 14 residues. The sequence is cut down to CDR3 DNA, 42 bases in frame from base 1. The germline V gene (reference sequence) provides CDR1 GTSNPN and CDR2 SVGIG. Trimming accounts for 0 bases at V and 7 bases at J, while the number of junction bases matched to no gene is 5.